This T cell receptor (beta chain) is drawn from a study of cytomegalovirus exposure and HLA in healthy donors. Study-level information: Samples from HLA-typed donors yielded approximately 80 million unique TCRs in an early data release. Study conclusions and caveats: Earlier analysis found most TCR beta V segments productive about 87% or about 30% of the time. In vitro assays verified that three CMV-associated chains recognized CMV antigens specifically.

PCR primers comprised 60 Vbeta and 13 Jbeta primers. Method: immunoSEQ multiplex PCR; TCRdb's copy keeps in-frame clones and lacks some. The sample holds under 90,000 clones, about two thirds seen once. The V segment lost 7 bases and the J segment 0 bases; nucleotides outside the gene matches: 7. The CDR3 sequence is 17 residues long. Per germline, CDR1 LNHDA and CDR2 SQIVND (reference sequence). A few counts support this clone. What it binds is unknown. Sample: PBMCs. The rearrangement links TRBV19 to TRBJ2-2, with 11 bases fitting TRBD1. The source is a woman in her fifties or sixties in good health and CMV-seropositive. The CDR3 coding sequence is TGTGCCAGTACCGGCCTGGGACAGGGGGCGAACACCGGGGAGCTGTTTTTT. The encoded protein is CASTGLGQGANTGELFF.